These T cell receptor beta chains were read from a single sample in a study of blood T cells in healthy people across ages. Using its own MiXCR run on the 5' RACE reads, TCRdb lists one record per CDR3 protein. Of more than 1 million distinct CDR3 sequences in the sample, 40% to 55% were seen once. The specimen was blood. Source of these receptors: a woman in her sixties in good health. The CDR3 runs from the conserved cysteine through the conserved F or W. D genes are given only for firm matches. Clone size is stated in some rows and not others, as once, few, many or a class when expanded.

abundance,v_gene,d_gene,j_gene,CDR3nt,CDR3aa
-,TRBV14,-,TRBJ2-3,TGTGCCAGCAGCCAAGAGGGGGCCCGTCGCACAGATACGCAGTATTTT,CASSQEGARRTDTQYF
-,TRBV20-1,TRBD2,TRBJ2-3,TGCAGTGCTACAGGCTCTCGAGCGGGAGGGGCGTACACAGATACGCAGTATTTT,CSATGSRAGGAYTDTQYF
once,TRBV27,-,TRBJ1-1,TGTGCCAGCAGTTTATGGGGGGGAGGCACTGAAGCTTTCTTT,CASSLWGGGTEAFF
few,TRBV21-1,-,TRBJ2-7,TGTGCCAGCAGCAAAGATATAGCCGAGCAGTACTTC,CASSKDIAEQYF
-,TRBV2,-,TRBJ2-2,TGTGCCAGCAGTGCCACACTCACCGGGGAGCTGTTTTTT,CASSATLTGELFF
-,TRBV29-1,TRBD2,TRBJ2-5,TGCAGCGGACTTAGCGGGAGGGCGAATAATGAGCAGTACTTC,CSGLSGRANNEQYF
few,TRBV9,TRBD1,TRBJ2-3,TGTGCCAGCAGCGTTCCCGACAGGGCCCCTTTGGTTACAGATACGCAGTATTTT,CASSVPDRAPLVTDTQYF
-,TRBV7-2,-,TRBJ1-4,TGTGCCAGCAGCTTAGTTCCTGGGGGCAATGAAAAACTGTTTTTT,CASSLVPGGNEKLFF
-,TRBV27,-,TRBJ2-5,TGTGCCAGCAGTTTATCTCTGGACAGTCACCAAGAGACCCAGTACTTC,CASSLSLDSHQETQYF
few,TRBV27,-,TRBJ2-5,TGTGCCAGCAGTTTACATCGAGGAGGGATCAAAGAGACCCAGTACTTC,CASSLHRGGIKETQYF
-,TRBV12-3/TRBV12-4,-,TRBJ2-5,TGTGCCAGCACCCTAGGGGGGATGGGGGAGACCCAGTACTTC,CASTLGGMGETQYF
few,TRBV6-2/TRBV6-3,TRBD2,TRBJ2-5,TGTGCCAGCAGTGACTCTTCTAGCGGAAAAGAGACCCAGTACTTC,CASSDSSSGKETQYF
-,TRBV28,-,TRBJ2-1,TGTGCCAGCAGGCCAGGGCGCTGCAATGAGCAGTTCTTC,CASRPGRCNEQFF
few,TRBV20-1,TRBD2,TRBJ2-3,TGCAGTGCAGGACGGGCGGGAGTTTTAGATACGCAGTATTTT,CSAGRAGVLDTQYF
-,TRBV4-1,TRBD1,TRBJ1-4,TGCGCCAGCAGCCGTCAACAGGGGGATGACGATGAAAAACTGTTTTTT,CASSRQQGDDDEKLFF
-,TRBV12-3/TRBV12-4,-,TRBJ1-5,TGTGCCAGCAGTTTAGCCGGGATGAATCAGCCCCAGCATTTT,CASSLAGMNQPQHF
-,TRBV6-5,TRBD1,TRBJ1-5,TGTGCCAGCAGTAAGGACAGGGGGAATCGGAATCAGCCCCAGCATTTT,CASSKDRGNRNQPQHF
-,TRBV5-1,-,TRBJ1-2,TGCGCCAGCAGCGCTGAGGGGTGGCCTTCCGGCTACACCTTC,CASSAEGWPSGYTF
many,TRBV6-5,TRBD1,TRBJ2-3,TGTGCCAGCAGTGGTGGACAGGGTGATACGCAGTATTTT,CASSGGQGDTQYF
-,TRBV5-1,TRBD2,TRBJ2-5,TGCGCCAGCAGCATGAGCGGGAGTCAAGAGACCCAGTACTTC,CASSMSGSQETQYF
-,TRBV24-1,-,TRBJ2-3,TGTGCCACCAGTCGTTTACAGGGAGATACGCAGTATTTT,CATSRLQGDTQYF
-,TRBV7-6,-,TRBJ2-7,TGTGCCAGCAGCTTAGAACCGGCGGAGGACAGCGTTAACAACGAGCAGTACTTC,CASSLEPAEDSVNNEQYF
-,TRBV6-5,-,TRBJ2-5,TGTGCCAGCAGTAAAGACACCTCGGAGACCCAGTACTTC,CASSKDTSETQYF
-,TRBV11-2,-,TRBJ2-1,TGTGCCAGCAGCTTCATGGCTAGCGAGCGGAGTAGATACAATGAGCAGTTCTTC,CASSFMASERSRYNEQFF
once,TRBV6-5,-,TRBJ2-1,TGTGCCAGCGCTTTGGGCTCACGATACGAGCAGTTCTTC,CASALGSRYEQFF
-,TRBV5-1,TRBD1,TRBJ2-7,TGCGCCAGCAGCCAGGGACAGGGCCTTCGTTACGAGCAGTACTTC,CASSQGQGLRYEQYF
many,TRBV29-1,-,TRBJ2-3,TGCAGCGTTGAATTTCAGTACACAGATACGCAGTATTTT,CSVEFQYTDTQYF
few,TRBV27,-,TRBJ2-3,TGTGCCAGCAGTTTATTGGGCAGTCCCACAGATACGCAGTATTTT,CASSLLGSPTDTQYF
-,TRBV7-8,TRBD2,TRBJ2-1,TGTGCCAGCAGCATTTTACGGGATTTTAGCGGGAGCAATGAGCAGTTCTTC,CASSILRDFSGSNEQFF
-,TRBV21-1,-,TRBJ2-7,TGTGCCAGCAGCACTCGACTAGCGGGATTAACCGAGCAGTACTTC,CASSTRLAGLTEQYF
many,TRBV10-3,-,TRBJ2-7,TGTGCCATCACAACGGGGTCTTCCTACGAGCAGTACTTC,CAITTGSSYEQYF
-,TRBV12-3/TRBV12-4,-,TRBJ2-3,TGTGCCAGCAGTTTAGTGGGACTCGTCGAGTTTGCAGATACGCAGTATTTT,CASSLVGLVEFADTQYF
-,TRBV20-1,-,TRBJ2-1,TGCAGTGCCGTTCGCAAGAATGAGCAGTTCTTC,CSAVRKNEQFF
few,TRBV9,TRBD1,TRBJ2-1,TGTGCCAGCAGCTCCAGGACAGGGGGTTCCGATGAGCAGTTCTTC,CASSSRTGGSDEQFF
-,TRBV5-1,TRBD2,TRBJ2-1,TGCGCCAGCAGCCGAAGCGAGGGACTAGCGGGACGGGTGGGCTCCTACAATGAGCAGTTCTTC,CASSRSEGLAGRVGSYNEQFF
few,TRBV3-1,TRBD2,TRBJ2-5,TGTGCCAGCAGCCCGGGACTAGCGGACCAAGAGACCCAGTACTTC,CASSPGLADQETQYF
-,TRBV29-1,-,TRBJ2-1,TGCAGCGTTGATGAAAGCTCCTACAATGAGCAGTTCTTC,CSVDESSYNEQFF
-,TRBV5-1,TRBD2,TRBJ2-1,TGCGCCAGCAGCTCCATAGCGGGAAGGGGGGATGAGCAGTTCTTC,CASSSIAGRGDEQFF
-,TRBV6-5,TRBD1,TRBJ1-1,TGTGCCACACGACAGGGGAACACTGAAGCTTTCTTT,CATRQGNTEAFF
few,TRBV27,TRBD1,TRBJ2-1,TGTGCCAGCAGTCAACGACAGGGGTTTGGCAATGAGCAGTTCTTC,CASSQRQGFGNEQFF
few,TRBV15,TRBD2,TRBJ2-3,TGTGCCACCAGCAGAGGGGTTAGCGGGAGAACCGCTACGCAGTATTTT,CATSRGVSGRTATQYF
-,TRBV4-3,-,TRBJ2-6,TGCGCCAGCAGCCCTACAGGGTTTAGCTCTGGGGCCAACGTCCTGACTTTC,CASSPTGFSSGANVLTF
-,TRBV20-1,TRBD2,TRBJ2-1,TGCAGTGCTCCATTAGCGGGAGGGCCCGGCAATGAGCAGTTCTTC,CSAPLAGGPGNEQFF
-,TRBV7-9,-,TRBJ2-7,TGTGCCAGCAGCCTTCCCGACGAGCAGTACTTC,CASSLPDEQYF
few,TRBV5-1,TRBD1,TRBJ2-7,TGCGCCAGCAGCTTGGCCGGCGGACAGGGGAACTACGAGCAGTACTTC,CASSLAGGQGNYEQYF
-,TRBV2,TRBD1,TRBJ2-1,TGTGCCAGCATTGATTCAGGGGGTACCTACAATGAGCAGTTCTTC,CASIDSGGTYNEQFF
-,TRBV10-3,-,TRBJ2-5,TGTGCCATCAGTGAGTCGGTACTCTACAATGAGCAGTACTTC,CAISESVLYNEQYF
many,TRBV5-1,TRBD1,TRBJ2-5,TGCGCCAGCAGCAAGGGACAGGGGCAAGAGACCCAGTACTTC,CASSKGQGQETQYF
-,TRBV27,-,TRBJ2-3,TGTGCCAGCAGTCCCCGCCGGGGACGGATTTCAGATACGCAGTATTTT,CASSPRRGRISDTQYF
-,TRBV29-1,TRBD1,TRBJ2-1,TGCAGCGTTGGCACCGGGACAGGGTACTACAATGAGCAGTTCTTC,CSVGTGTGYYNEQFF
-,TRBV20-1,-,TRBJ2-4,TGCAGTGCTAGAGATCCCTCTAGCTTAGCCAAAAACATTCAGTACTTC,CSARDPSSLAKNIQYF
once,TRBV9,-,TRBJ2-5,TGTGCCAGCAGCGTAACCTGGCTCCAAGAGACCCAGTACTTC,CASSVTWLQETQYF
few,TRBV21-1,-,TRBJ2-7,TGTGCCAGCAGCAAAAAGCCTGGGGGCAGGGTGGTTCTTTACGAGCAGTACTTC,CASSKKPGGRVVLYEQYF
-,TRBV11-2,TRBD2,TRBJ2-1,TGTGCCAGCAGCTTAGGCCGGCGGGGGTCTAATGAGCAGTTCTTC,CASSLGRRGSNEQFF
few,TRBV9,-,TRBJ2-5,TGTGCCAGCAGCGTAGGTGTACTAGTGGTAGGCCAAGAGACCCAGTACTTC,CASSVGVLVVGQETQYF
-,TRBV5-1,-,TRBJ2-1,TGCGCCAGCAGCTTGGCGCAGAGGAGAGCCGAGCAGTTCTTC,CASSLAQRRAEQFF
-,TRBV5-1,-,TRBJ2-7,TGCGCCAGCAGCTTGGAGCGGCGCTCCTACGAGCAGTACTTC,CASSLERRSYEQYF
-,TRBV6-6,-,TRBJ1-2,TGTGCCAGCAACGAGGTTGGCTATGGCTACACCTTC,CASNEVGYGYTF